This T cell receptor (beta chain) derives from a study of T cell changes during pregnancy in multiple sclerosis. V shed 5 bases and J 6 bases; nucleotides not matched to a gene: 9. Germline CDR1 reads SGHTA; CDR2 reads FQGNSA. The CDR3 has 14 amino acids. Sequencing was performed with immunoSEQ multiplex PCR; in TCRdb, only in-frame clones are kept and a portion is missing. The sample consists of about 56,000 clones, around 92% of them appearing once. Source: CD4+ T cells from peripheral blood mononuclear cells, taken in the second trimester of pregnancy. The rearrangement joins TRBV7-2 to TRBJ1-2; 7 bases align to TRBD1. This TCR came from a female donor with multiple sclerosis, enrolled in a pregnancy study. The CDR3 DNA follows: TGTGCCAGCAGCCGGCCAGGGGGTGCCCATGGCTACACCTTC. Protein product: CASSRPGGAHGYTF. Supplemented by reference TRBV7-2 and TRBJ1-2, the full variable domain reads GAGVSQSPSNKVTEKGKDVELRCDPISGHTALYWYRQSLGQGLEFLIYFQGNSAPDKSGLPSDRFSAERTGGSVSTLTIQRTQQEDSAVYLCASSRPGGAHGYTFGSGTRLTVV.